The text below deals with one TCR beta chain. Germline trimming cut 4 bases from V and 9 bases from J; bases unmatched to any gene: 9. Germline-derived CDR1 and CDR2 are SNHLY and FYNNEI. This CDR3 is 15 amino acids long. This sample was included in a study of blood T cell repertoires in COVID-19. Study information: In each case, the material was cDNA or gDNA derived from T cells, B-cell-depleted T cells, or PBMCs.

Per the original data handling: How many nucleated cells were present was estimated from reference gene primer amplification. Assay: immunoSEQ multiplex PCR; the TCRdb copy retains only in-frame clones and omits some. For V, J and clone size, that table is used; D and trimming come from the DNA. The sample gives about 100,000 clones, around 66% of which show up once; about 6% is in the top ten. The chain joins TRBV2 to TRBJ2-1; 10 bases are shared with TRBD2. Sample: peripheral blood. The TCR was taken from an elderly man with acute or convalescent COVID-19. The CDR3 nucleotides read TGTGCCAGCAGTGCTACCGGGACTAGCGAATTTGAGCAGTTCTTC. Translated: CASSATGTSEFEQFF.